The sequence of this T cell receptor beta chain was determined in a study of beta chain features in type 1 diabetes. Points from the study as a whole: Across all four CD4+ subsets, people with type 1 diabetes showed modestly shorter TCRB CDR3s.

The investigators reverse transcribed all of the isolated RNA, so they sequenced expressed TCRB transcripts. TCRdb's table, derived via immunoSEQ multiplex PCR, lists solely in-frame clones and lacks some. The sample has under 300,000 clones; approximately 15% are singletons. This CDR3 has 14 amino acids. V lost 4 bases and J lost 3; bases outside the gene matches: 4. Germline V lookup: CDR1 SGHRS, CDR2 YFSETQ. Only a few counts were recorded for this clone. Its specificity is not known. The receptor was derived from a man younger than 45 with type 1 diabetes. Sequencing used naive CD4+ T cells from blood. This rearrangement joins TRBV5-1 to TRBJ2-5; TRBD2 matches 9 bases. CDR3 region: CASSRTSAEETQYF. In DNA form, the CDR3 reads TGCGCCAGCAGCAGGACTAGCGCCGAAGAGACCCAGTACTTC.